This is a list of T cell receptor beta chains from one sample in a study of technical replicates of blood from four donors. Some clones are missing from TCRdb's copy, which holds only in-frame ones; the method was immunoSEQ multiplex PCR. Among around 65,000 clones listed, 75% to 90% were seen once. Material for sequencing was PBMCs. The source is a human donor in good health. Some clones in this sample may be carry-over from other donors' samples. Both conserved end residues are part of each CDR3. Fields, in order: CDR3 protein, CDR3 DNA, J gene, V gene, D gene, CDR3 length, clone size. A D gene is named only where the DNA matches it firmly. Expanded clones are given a class, and other clones once, few, many or no size at all.

CDR3aa: CASSFGQGQDTQYF; CDR3nt: TGTGCCAGCAGCTTCGGACAGGGTCAAGATACGCAGTATTTT; j_gene: TRBJ2-3; v_gene: TRBV5-4; d_gene: TRBD1; len: 14; abundance: NA
CDR3aa: CASSVGSGNTEAFF; CDR3nt: TGTGCCAGCAGCGTAGGATCGGGGAACACTGAAGCTTTCTTT; j_gene: TRBJ1-1; v_gene: TRBV9; d_gene: NA; len: 14; abundance: NA
CDR3aa: CASSLTGGVGSNQPQHF; CDR3nt: TGTGCCAGCTCACTTACAGGGGGCGTCGGTAGCAATCAGCCCCAGCATTTT; j_gene: TRBJ1-5; v_gene: TRBV18; d_gene: TRBD1; len: 17; abundance: NA
CDR3aa: CASSPGTGGLDTQYF; CDR3nt: TGTGCCAGCAGTCCAGGGACAGGGGGCTTGGATACGCAGTATTTT; j_gene: TRBJ2-3; v_gene: TRBV6-5; d_gene: TRBD1; len: 15; abundance: NA
CDR3aa: CASSQDTSGSYEQYF; CDR3nt: TGTGCCAGCAGCCAAGATACTAGCGGGAGTTACGAGCAGTACTTC; j_gene: TRBJ2-7; v_gene: TRBV4-2; d_gene: TRBD2; len: 15; abundance: medium-sized
CDR3aa: CASSQGEGPQGEQYF; CDR3nt: TGTGCCAGCAGCCAGGGGGAGGGTCCTCAAGGGGAGCAGTACTTC; j_gene: TRBJ2-7; v_gene: TRBV4-2; d_gene: TRBD2; len: 15; abundance: NA
CDR3aa: CASSPSTTPYGNEQFF; CDR3nt: TGTGCCAGCTCACCGAGTACTACCCCATATGGCAATGAGCAGTTCTTC; j_gene: TRBJ2-1; v_gene: TRBV18; d_gene: NA; len: 16; abundance: NA
CDR3aa: CASSPGTEHYEQYF; CDR3nt: TGTGCCAGCAGCCCCGGGACAGAGCATTACGAGCAGTACTTC; j_gene: TRBJ2-7; v_gene: TRBV11-2; d_gene: TRBD1; len: 14; abundance: NA
CDR3aa: CASSLGQGYTRNTEAFF; CDR3nt: TGTGCCAGCAGCTTAGGTCAGGGATATACGAGGAACACTGAAGCTTTCTTT; j_gene: TRBJ1-1; v_gene: TRBV11-2; d_gene: NA; len: 17; abundance: NA
CDR3aa: CASSILNEKLFF; CDR3nt: TGTGCCAGTAGTATACTTAATGAAAAACTGTTTTTT; j_gene: TRBJ1-4; v_gene: TRBV19; d_gene: NA; len: 12; abundance: NA
CDR3aa: CASSPQGRGDGELFF; CDR3nt: TGTGCCAGCAGTCCCCAGGGAAGGGGTGACGGGGAGCTGTTTTTT; j_gene: TRBJ2-2; v_gene: TRBV6-4; d_gene: NA; len: 15; abundance: NA
CDR3aa: CASSQDGQGYTYEQYF; CDR3nt: TGCGCCAGCAGCCAAGATGGACAGGGCTATACCTACGAGCAGTACTTC; j_gene: TRBJ2-7; v_gene: TRBV4-1; d_gene: TRBD1; len: 16; abundance: once
CDR3aa: CASSLEDSNYGYTF; CDR3nt: TGTGCCAGCAGCTTAGAGGACTCTAACTATGGCTACACCTTC; j_gene: TRBJ1-2; v_gene: TRBV7-2; d_gene: NA; len: 14; abundance: NA
CDR3aa: CASSWSQPQHF; CDR3nt: TGTGCCAGCAGTTGGAGCCAGCCCCAGCATTTT; j_gene: TRBJ1-5; v_gene: TRBV6-9; d_gene: NA; len: 11; abundance: NA
CDR3aa: CASSLQQGHYGYTF; CDR3nt: TGCGCCAGCAGCTTACAACAGGGTCACTATGGCTACACCTTC; j_gene: TRBJ1-2; v_gene: TRBV5-1; d_gene: NA; len: 14; abundance: NA
CDR3aa: CASSLNDGRKTDTQYF; CDR3nt: TGTGCCAGCTCCCTAAACGACGGGAGGAAGACAGATACGCAGTATTTT; j_gene: TRBJ2-3; v_gene: TRBV18; d_gene: TRBD2; len: 16; abundance: NA
CDR3aa: CASSFGGQGRGETQYF; CDR3nt: TGTGCCAGCAGCTTCGGGGGGCAAGGTAGAGGAGAGACCCAGTACTTC; j_gene: TRBJ2-5; v_gene: TRBV7-2; d_gene: NA; len: 16; abundance: NA
CDR3aa: CASSQVSAGGFNEQFF; CDR3nt: TGCGCCAGCAGCCAAGTTTCTGCGGGAGGATTCAATGAGCAGTTCTTC; j_gene: TRBJ2-1; v_gene: TRBV4-1; d_gene: TRBD2; len: 16; abundance: NA
CDR3aa: CATWTSGTNEQFF; CDR3nt: TGTGCCACCTGGACTAGCGGGACGAATGAGCAGTTCTTC; j_gene: TRBJ2-1; v_gene: TRBV10-3; d_gene: TRBD2; len: 13; abundance: NA
CDR3aa: CASSMGHRNTIYF; CDR3nt: TGTGCCAGCAGCATGGGACATCGAAACACCATATATTTT; j_gene: TRBJ1-3; v_gene: TRBV11-3; d_gene: NA; len: 13; abundance: NA
CDR3aa: CASSLISSTDTQYF; CDR3nt: TGTGCCAGCAGCTTAATTAGTAGCACAGATACGCAGTATTTT; j_gene: TRBJ2-3; v_gene: TRBV7-2; d_gene: NA; len: 14; abundance: once
CDR3aa: CASSSSPVGGETQYF; CDR3nt: TGTGCCAGCAGCTCAAGTCCGGTCGGCGGGGAGACCCAGTACTTC; j_gene: TRBJ2-5; v_gene: TRBV7-6; d_gene: NA; len: 15; abundance: NA
CDR3aa: CASSHGAPNYGYTF; CDR3nt: TGTGCCAGCAGCCATGGGGCGCCCAACTATGGCTACACCTTC; j_gene: TRBJ1-2; v_gene: TRBV12-1; d_gene: NA; len: 14; abundance: once
CDR3aa: CASSLDSGGREYF; CDR3nt: TGCGCCAGCAGCTTGGATTCGGGGGGGAGGGAGTACTTC; j_gene: TRBJ2-7; v_gene: TRBV5-1; d_gene: TRBD2; len: 13; abundance: NA
CDR3aa: CASSRGGLGTQYF; CDR3nt: TGTGCCAGCAGCCGCGGGGGCCTTGGGACCCAGTACTTC; j_gene: TRBJ2-5; v_gene: TRBV7-6; d_gene: NA; len: 13; abundance: NA
CDR3aa: CASSSIGPQHF; CDR3nt: TGTGCCAGCAGCTCTATTGGGCCCCAGCATTTT; j_gene: TRBJ1-5; v_gene: TRBV7-9; d_gene: NA; len: 11; abundance: NA
CDR3aa: CASSSFSGNTIYF; CDR3nt: TGTGCCAGCAGTTCTTTCTCTGGAAACACCATATATTTT; j_gene: TRBJ1-3; v_gene: TRBV5-4; d_gene: NA; len: 13; abundance: once
CDR3aa: CASSRNRPYTEAFF; CDR3nt: TGCGCCAGCAGCCGAAACAGACCCTACACTGAAGCTTTCTTT; j_gene: TRBJ1-1; v_gene: TRBV7-9; d_gene: NA; len: 14; abundance: NA
CDR3aa: CSVERQGANEQYF; CDR3nt: TGCAGCGTTGAACGGCAGGGGGCTAACGAGCAGTACTTC; j_gene: TRBJ2-7; v_gene: TRBV29-1; d_gene: TRBD1; len: 13; abundance: NA
CDR3aa: CASSPGLVLGKNIQYF; CDR3nt: TGCGCCAGCAGCCCGGGACTAGTCCTAGGCAAAAACATTCAGTACTTC; j_gene: TRBJ2-4; v_gene: TRBV5-1; d_gene: TRBD2; len: 16; abundance: NA
CDR3aa: CASSQKFLTPETQYF; CDR3nt: TGCGCCAGCAGCCAAAAGTTTCTGACACCAGAGACCCAGTACTTC; j_gene: TRBJ2-5; v_gene: TRBV4-1; d_gene: NA; len: 15; abundance: NA
CDR3aa: CASSLAKTGGGHTEAFF; CDR3nt: TGCGCCAGCAGCTTGGCAAAAACAGGGGGGGGGCACACTGAAGCTTTCTTT; j_gene: TRBJ1-1; v_gene: TRBV5-1; d_gene: TRBD1; len: 17; abundance: many
CDR3aa: CASSQVGWGNTIYF; CDR3nt: TGCGCCAGCAGCCAAGTTGGGTGGGGCAACACCATATATTTT; j_gene: TRBJ1-3; v_gene: TRBV4-1; d_gene: NA; len: 14; abundance: NA
CDR3aa: CASSLAGRVGNIQYF; CDR3nt: TGTGCCAGCAGCTTGGCTGGCAGGGTGGGGAACATTCAGTACTTC; j_gene: TRBJ2-4; v_gene: TRBV5-6; d_gene: NA; len: 15; abundance: NA
CDR3aa: CASSLGLAGVNEQFF; CDR3nt: TGTGCCAGCAGCTTGGGGCTAGCGGGAGTAAATGAGCAGTTCTTC; j_gene: TRBJ2-1; v_gene: TRBV7-2; d_gene: TRBD2; len: 15; abundance: NA
CDR3aa: CASSLAPVAGGGVGEQFF; CDR3nt: TGTGCCAGCAGCTTAGCCCCCGTAGCGGGAGGGGGAGTGGGCGAGCAGTTCTTC; j_gene: TRBJ2-1; v_gene: TRBV7-7; d_gene: TRBD2; len: 18; abundance: NA
CDR3aa: CASSEEWTGGYEQYF; CDR3nt: TGTGCCAGCAGTGAAGAATGGACAGGGGGCTACGAGCAGTACTTC; j_gene: TRBJ2-7; v_gene: TRBV6-1; d_gene: TRBD1; len: 15; abundance: NA
CDR3aa: CASSSSGGVGEKLFF; CDR3nt: TGTGCCAGCAGCTCCTCGGGGGGGGTGGGTGAAAAACTGTTTTTT; j_gene: TRBJ1-4; v_gene: TRBV6-5; d_gene: NA; len: 15; abundance: NA
CDR3aa: CASSGDGGGNEQFF; CDR3nt: TGCGCCAGCAGCGGTGACGGTGGGGGGAATGAGCAGTTCTTC; j_gene: TRBJ2-1; v_gene: TRBV5-1; d_gene: NA; len: 14; abundance: once
CDR3aa: CASRSHRTSGGAGEQYF; CDR3nt: TGTGCCAGCAGATCGCACCGGACTAGCGGGGGGGCAGGCGAGCAGTACTTC; j_gene: TRBJ2-7; v_gene: TRBV7-2; d_gene: TRBD2; len: 17; abundance: NA
CDR3aa: CASSFTGSPLHF; CDR3nt: TGTGCCAGCAGCTTCACGGGTTCACCCCTCCACTTT; j_gene: TRBJ1-6; v_gene: TRBV11-2; d_gene: NA; len: 12; abundance: few
CDR3aa: CASSVGAGPYEQYF; CDR3nt: TGTGCCAGCAGCGTAGGGGCGGGACCCTACGAGCAGTACTTC; j_gene: TRBJ2-7; v_gene: TRBV9; d_gene: NA; len: 14; abundance: NA
CDR3aa: CASSEGLAGGITGELFF; CDR3nt: TGTGCCAGCAGTGAAGGGCTAGCGGGGGGGATCACCGGGGAGCTGTTTTTT; j_gene: TRBJ2-2; v_gene: TRBV2; d_gene: TRBD2; len: 17; abundance: NA
CDR3aa: CASSQASLTGISGNTIYF; CDR3nt: TGTGCCAGCAGCCAAGCGTCCCTGACAGGGATTTCTGGAAACACCATATATTTT; j_gene: TRBJ1-3; v_gene: TRBV4-2; d_gene: TRBD1; len: 18; abundance: NA
CDR3aa: CASSKLAGLGNEQFF; CDR3nt: TGTGCCAGCAGCAAACTAGCGGGATTAGGCAATGAGCAGTTCTTC; j_gene: TRBJ2-1; v_gene: TRBV7-8; d_gene: TRBD2; len: 15; abundance: NA
CDR3aa: CAWSVSLLAYEQYF; CDR3nt: TGTGCCTGGAGTGTTTCACTTCTAGCCTACGAGCAGTACTTC; j_gene: TRBJ2-7; v_gene: TRBV30; d_gene: NA; len: 14; abundance: NA
CDR3aa: CASSAPRRGDEQFF; CDR3nt: TGTGCCAGCAGCGCCCCAAGGCGAGGCGATGAGCAGTTCTTC; j_gene: TRBJ2-1; v_gene: TRBV7-9; d_gene: NA; len: 14; abundance: NA
CDR3aa: CASSRFVDTQYF; CDR3nt: TGTGCCAGCAGCCGGTTTGTAGATACGCAGTATTTT; j_gene: TRBJ2-3; v_gene: TRBV5-6; d_gene: NA; len: 12; abundance: NA
CDR3aa: CSVGSGGTDTQYF; CDR3nt: TGCAGCGTTGGTAGCGGGGGCACAGATACGCAGTATTTT; j_gene: TRBJ2-3; v_gene: TRBV29-1; d_gene: TRBD2; len: 13; abundance: NA
CDR3aa: CASSPSRGGHNEQFF; CDR3nt: TGTGCCAGCTCCCCCTCGCGGGGGGGTCACAATGAGCAGTTCTTC; j_gene: TRBJ2-1; v_gene: TRBV18; d_gene: TRBD2; len: 15; abundance: NA
CDR3aa: CASSSGGLAKNIQYF; CDR3nt: TGCGCCAGCAGCTCGGGGGGGTTAGCCAAAAACATTCAGTACTTC; j_gene: TRBJ2-4; v_gene: TRBV5-1; d_gene: TRBD2; len: 15; abundance: NA
CDR3aa: CASSAQMNQPQHF; CDR3nt: TGTGCCAGTAGTGCCCAGATGAATCAGCCCCAGCATTTT; j_gene: TRBJ1-5; v_gene: TRBV19; d_gene: NA; len: 13; abundance: NA
CDR3aa: CASSSWGTSGSTDTQYF; CDR3nt: TGTGCCAGCAGCTCCTGGGGGACTAGCGGGAGTACAGATACGCAGTATTTT; j_gene: TRBJ2-3; v_gene: TRBV7-9; d_gene: TRBD2; len: 17; abundance: NA
CDR3aa: CASSPDRGILNTEAFF; CDR3nt: TGTGCCAGCAGCCCGGACAGGGGAATATTGAACACTGAAGCTTTCTTT; j_gene: TRBJ1-1; v_gene: TRBV7-9; d_gene: TRBD1; len: 16; abundance: NA
CDR3aa: CASQEDRVVEQYF; CDR3nt: TGTGCCAGCCAGGAAGACAGGGTTGTCGAGCAGTACTTC; j_gene: TRBJ2-7; v_gene: TRBV2; d_gene: TRBD1; len: 13; abundance: NA
CDR3aa: CASSLIPTTANTGELFF; CDR3nt: TGTGCCAGCAGCTTAATTCCGACGACAGCTAACACCGGGGAGCTGTTTTTT; j_gene: TRBJ2-2; v_gene: TRBV7-6; d_gene: NA; len: 17; abundance: NA
CDR3aa: CASSEIGRLGAETQYF; CDR3nt: TGTGCCAGCAGTGAAATAGGCAGACTAGGGGCCGAGACCCAGTACTTC; j_gene: TRBJ2-5; v_gene: TRBV25-1; d_gene: NA; len: 16; abundance: NA
CDR3aa: CASSVTTGSGDEQYF; CDR3nt: TGTGCCAGCAGCGTAACCACCGGATCGGGAGACGAGCAGTACTTC; j_gene: TRBJ2-7; v_gene: TRBV9; d_gene: NA; len: 15; abundance: NA
CDR3aa: CASSPDSSYEQYF; CDR3nt: TGTGCCAGCTCACCGGACAGCTCCTACGAGCAGTACTTC; j_gene: TRBJ2-7; v_gene: TRBV18; d_gene: NA; len: 13; abundance: NA
CDR3aa: CASSSSWEGSNEQFF; CDR3nt: TGTGCCAGCAGCTCGTCGTGGGAGGGGTCCAATGAGCAGTTCTTC; j_gene: TRBJ2-1; v_gene: TRBV4-2; d_gene: TRBD2; len: 15; abundance: NA